The T cell receptor (beta chain) under discussion was sequenced for a study of shared clonotypes between healthy human individuals. Study background: Per donor, CD8 memory used one plate, CD8 naive used two, CD4 memory used three and CD4 naive used three. Study-level points and caveats: Naive subsets, compared against memory subsets, generally had larger estimated richness values.

CDR3 length equals 15 residues. The germline CDR1 and CDR2 sequences are MDHEN and SYDVKM. V dropped 11 bases and J dropped 5; count of bases not matched to a gene: 13. Deep-level running was used for the assay. Profiled with immunoSEQ multiplex PCR; TCRdb holds only in-frame clones, not every one. The table lists roughly 2,500,000 clones, 90% to 95% of them singletons. On this clone itself: Its antigen remains unknown.

The sequence derives from a man aged 18 to 30 in good health. Some clones in this sample may be carry-over from other donors' samples. The rearrangement uses TRBV28 and TRBJ2-1, with TRBD1 matching 9 bases. The specimen sequenced was naive CD4+ T cells from PBMCs. Sample subset: CD45RA+ positively selected. CDR3 residues: CAGQKQGAQHNEQFF. The CDR3 bases are TGTGCCGGACAGAAACAGGGGGCGCAACACAATGAGCAGTTCTTC.